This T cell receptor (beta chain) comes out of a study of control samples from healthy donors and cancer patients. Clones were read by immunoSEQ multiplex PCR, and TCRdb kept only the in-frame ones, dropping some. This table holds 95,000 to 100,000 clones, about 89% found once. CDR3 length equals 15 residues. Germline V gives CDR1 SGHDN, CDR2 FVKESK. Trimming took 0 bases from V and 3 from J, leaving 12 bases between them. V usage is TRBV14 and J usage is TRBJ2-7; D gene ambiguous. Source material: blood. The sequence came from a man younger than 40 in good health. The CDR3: CASSQDVGSNYEQYF. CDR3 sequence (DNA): TGTGCCAGCAGCCAAGACGTAGGATCAAACTACGAGCAGTACTTC. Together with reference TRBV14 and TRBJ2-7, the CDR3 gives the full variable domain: EAGVTQFPSHSVIEKGQTVTLRCDPISGHDNLYWYRRVMGKEIKFLLHFVKESKQDESGMPNNRFLAERTGGTYSTLKVQPAELEDSGVYFCASSQDVGSNYEQYFGPGTRLTVT.